Shown below are 9 T cell receptor beta chains from a single sample sequenced in a study of blood T cell repertoires in COVID-19. Assay: immunoSEQ multiplex PCR; the TCRdb copy retains only in-frame clones and omits some. This table has under 150,000 clones, approximately 84% appearing once. The sequenced sample was peripheral blood. The receptors were gathered from a woman of 80 years or more in a cohort sampled during active or convalescent COVID-19.

V is TRBV6-2 or TRBV6-3 and J is TRBJ2-3, with TRBD2 matching over 11 bases. Trimming at V came to 0 bases and at J to 3 bases, leaving 11 bases not matched to a gene. Germline CDR1 reads MNHEY; CDR2 reads SVGEGT. CDR3 length: 19 residues. As DNA, the CDR3 is TGTGCCAGCAGTTACTCGGGGACTAGCGGCAGTCTTAAAACAGATACGCAGTATTTT. Encoded protein: CASSYSGTSGSLKTDTQYF.

The rearrangement joins TRBV2 to TRBJ2-3; 9 bases align to TRBD2. Germline-derived CDR1 and CDR2 are SNHLY and FYNNEI. The CDR3 loop spans 15 amino acids. Trimming cost V 6 bases and J 2 bases; bases outside gene matches: 6. CDR3 protein: CASSVAGATTDTQYF. CDR3 sequence (DNA): TGTGCCAGCAGCGTAGCGGGGGCAACCACAGATACGCAGTATTTT.

This clone was observed a single time. J is TRBJ1-3 and V is TRBV7-2; TRBD1 matches at 7 bases. V lost 5 bases to trimming and J lost 6 bases; unmatched junction nucleotides: 7. The V gene's germline CDR1 is SGHTA and CDR2 FQGNSA. CDR3 length equals 14 residues. DNA for the CDR3: TGTGCCAGCAGCGCCGACAGGGTGCTAAACACCATATATTTT. Encoded protein: CASSADRVLNTIYF.

The CDR3 here is CASSIGRPYEQYF. The CDR3 coding sequence is TGTGCCAGTAGTATCGGTCGCCCCTACGAGCAGTACTTC. The V gene is TRBV19, the J gene TRBJ2-7; D gene unclear. Germline-derived CDR1 and CDR2 are LNHDA and SQIVND (reference sequence). The CDR3 has 13 residues. The germline V and J ends were trimmed by 3 bases and 2 bases, with 8 bases remaining between them.

The genes are TRBV20-1 and TRBJ1-2; D not resolved. There are 11 residues in the CDR3. Trimming took 6 bases from V and 8 from J, leaving 13 bases between them. From germline, CDR1 is DFQATT and CDR2 SNEGSKA (reference sequence). The DNA for the CDR3 is TGCAGTGCAATGAGTGGAGTAGGCTACACCTTC. Translated: CSAMSGVGYTF.

This clone was picked up a small number of times. V usage is TRBV7-9 and J usage is TRBJ1-2; TRBD1 might be the D (6 bases). The V gene lost 5 bases and the J gene lost 4 bases, with 11 bases spanning the gap. CDR3 size: 13 residues. Germline-derived CDR1 and CDR2 are SEHNR and FQNEAQ (reference sequence). CDR3 sequence: CASSVQGSYGYTF. The CDR3 DNA follows: TGTGCCAGCAGCGTACAGGGATCCTATGGCTACACCTTC.

This clone was seen a single time. V and J are TRBV3-1 (or the pseudogene TRBV3-2) and TRBJ2-7, with D maybe TRBD2 (5 bases). Germline lookup yields CDR1 LGHDT and CDR2 YNNKEL (reference sequence). The V end lost 6 bases, the J end lost 3 bases, and 9 bases lay between the germline ends. This CDR3 comprises 12 residues. The CDR3 protein is CASSDRGYEQYF. In nucleotides, the CDR3 is TGTGCCAGCAGTGATCGGGGCTACGAGCAGTACTTC.

The CDR3 region is CAISVGSSGAETQYF. In nucleotides, the CDR3 is TGTGCCATCAGTGTCGGGTCTAGCGGGGCGGAGACCCAGTACTTC. This rearrangement joins TRBV10-3 to TRBJ2-5; 9 positions agree with TRBD2. V shed 4 bases and J 5 bases; nucleotides not matched to a gene: 8. Germline V gene lookup returns CDR1 ENHRY and CDR2 SYGVKD. There are 15 residues in the CDR3.

Worth noting for this clone: Mismatch with germline at one junction end may stem from a read error. The chain joins TRBV4-3 to TRBJ2-1; 9 bases are shared with TRBD1. The CDR3 consists of 15 residues. Germline CDR1 and CDR2: LGHNA and YSLEER. The CDR3: CASSHWGQGNNEQFF. CDR3 in DNA: TGCGCCAGCAGCCACTGGGGACAGGGTAACAATGAACAGTTCTTC.